Listed here are 28 T cell receptor beta chains from one sample, sequenced in a study of cytomegalovirus exposure and HLA in healthy donors. The PCR made use of 60 Vbeta and 13 Jbeta primers. Generated by immunoSEQ multiplex PCR, the TCRdb table keeps only in-frame clones and is missing some. The sample carries a few hundred thousand clones, 75% to 90% recorded once. The sequenced material came from PBMCs. The receptors here all came from a girl aged 2 to 9 in good health and CMV-seronegative.

V usage is TRBV2 and J usage is TRBJ2-6, with TRBD1 matching 7 bases. There are 17 residues in the CDR3. Germline-derived CDR1 and CDR2 are SNHLY and FYNNEI. V shed 2 bases, J shed 2 bases, and the junction held 6 bases outside the gene matches. The CDR3 bases are TGTGCCAGCAGTGAATTTAACAGGGGAGCTGGGGCCAACGTCCTGACTTTC. Protein product: CASSEFNRGAGANVLTF.

CDR3 in amino acids: CASSVTSGRSIAGVWGDTQYF. CDR3 coding DNA: TGTGCCAGCAGTGTAACATCGGGACGGTCCATAGCGGGGGTGTGGGGAGATACGCAGTATTTT. The rearrangement uses TRBV27 and TRBJ2-3, with TRBD2 matching over 9 bases. The germline gives CDR1 MNHEY, CDR2 SMNVEV (reference sequence). Trimming at V came to 5 bases and at J to 5 bases, leaving 26 bases not matched to a gene. The CDR3 sequence is 21 residues long.

The chain carries TRBV19 and TRBJ1-4; D unclear. V gave up 4 bases and J gave up 4 bases, with 7 bases separating them. The germline V gene encodes CDR1 LNHDA and CDR2 SQIVND (reference sequence). This CDR3 region has 13 residues. CDR3 sequence reads: CASSRNSNEKLFF. The CDR3 DNA reads TGTGCCAGTAGTAGAAACAGTAATGAAAAACTGTTTTTT.

V and J are TRBV1 and TRBJ2-3; the listed D gene, TRBD2, was not tested against the DNA. TRBV1 corresponds to a pseudogene. The CDR3 length is 20 residues. CDR3: CTSSRAPRAGGQISTDTQYF. DNA for the CDR3: TGCACCAGCAGCCGAGCCCCCCGAGCGGGGGGCCAAATTAGCACAGATACGCAGTATTTT.

The rearrangement links TRBV4-1 to TRBJ2-1; TRBD2 agrees at 13 bases. CDR3 length: 18 amino acids. Trimming took 1 base from V and 2 from J; bases not matched to a gene: 5. Germline V CDR1 and CDR2: MGHRA, YSYEKL. The CDR3 reads CASSQAAGLAGPYNEQFF. The CDR3 bases are TGCGCCAGCAGCCAAGCTGCGGGACTAGCGGGACCCTACAATGAGCAGTTCTTC.

The chain couples TRBV27 to TRBJ1-2; 8 bases agree with TRBD1. V lost 8 bases and J lost 7; bases outside the gene matches: 18. The CDR3 extends over 16 amino acids. The germline gives CDR1 MNHEY, CDR2 SMNVEV (reference sequence). The CDR3 loop is CASARDRGPVPGGYTF. CDR3 coding DNA: TGTGCCAGCGCCCGTGACAGGGGACCCGTCCCTGGTGGCTACACCTTC.

The V call is TRBV27, the J call TRBJ2-2; D is ambiguous. This CDR3 region has 14 residues. V lost 5 bases to trimming and J lost 5 bases, with 12 bases between them. CDR1 is MNHEY and CDR2 is SMNVEV in the germline V gene (reference sequence). The CDR3 coding sequence is TGTGCCAGCAGTCTCAAGTCAGGTACCGGGGAGCTGTTTTTT. Translating it yields CASSLKSGTGELFF.

Only a few counts were recorded for this clone. This chain connects TRBV2 to TRBJ2-7; 7 positions agree with TRBD2. In germline, CDR1 is SNHLY, CDR2 FYNNEI. V lost 10 bases, J lost 0 bases, and 6 bases stayed unmatched. CDR3 size: 13 residues. The CDR3 protein is CATGGGTSYEQYF. The DNA for the CDR3 is TGTGCCACCGGGGGAGGGACCTCCTACGAGCAGTACTTC.

The chain has TRBV30 and TRBJ1-3, with D perhaps matching TRBD1 (5 bases). The germline gives CDR1 GTSNPN, CDR2 SVGIG (reference sequence). The CDR3 sequence is 12 residues long. Trimming took 7 bases from V and 1 from J, leaving 8 bases between them. In DNA, the CDR3 is TGTGCCTTGACAGAGTCTGGAAACACCATATATTTT. As protein: CALTESGNTIYF.

The V and J genes are TRBV30 and TRBJ2-5, with 7 bases aligning to TRBD2. V lost 0 bases and J lost 4; bases outside the gene matches: 2. Germline assignment: CDR1 GTSNPN and CDR2 SVGIG (reference sequence). The CDR3 contains 13 residues. CDR3 DNA sequence: TGTGCCTGGAGTGTACGCGGGGGAGAGACCCAGTACTTC. This encodes CAWSVRGGETQYF.

This chain connects TRBV10-3 to TRBJ1-5, with TRBD1 matching over 8 bases. Trimming took 4 bases from V and 2 from J; bases not matched to a gene: 4. The germline V gene encodes CDR1 ENHRY and CDR2 SYGVKD. The CDR3 is 15 amino acids. CDR3 nucleotides: TGTGCCATCAGTGGGACAGGGTGGGGCAATCAGCCCCAGCATTTT. This translates into CAISGTGWGNQPQHF.

This rearrangement joins TRBV4-1 to TRBJ2-7; 9 nucleotides align to TRBD2. Germline V gene sequence: CDR1 MGHRA, CDR2 YSYEKL. With V trimmed by 0 bases and J by 6 bases, 6 bases remained unmatched. CDR3 length: 15 amino acids. CDR3 loop: CASSQDVAGEIEQYF. In nucleotides, the CDR3 is TGCGCCAGCAGCCAAGACGTAGCGGGAGAGATCGAGCAGTACTTC.

The chain couples TRBV28 to TRBJ1-6, with a weak D call TRBD1 (5 bases). The V gene's germline CDR1 is MDHEN and CDR2 SYDVKM. CDR3 length equals 14 residues. V lost 6 bases to trimming and J lost 7 bases, with 13 bases between them. CDR3 sequence (DNA): TGTGCCAGCAGACACACTCGACAGAATTCACCCCTCCACTTT. Amino acid sequence: CASRHTRQNSPLHF.

The chain joins TRBV18 to TRBJ2-6, with D possibly TRBD2 on 7 matching bases. There are 17 residues in the CDR3. Germline assignment: CDR1 KGHSH and CDR2 LQKENI. Trimming left V 0 bases short and J 4 bases short, with 13 bases between. DNA for the CDR3: TGTGCCAGCTCACCACCGGGGGGGCTAGCCGGGGCCAACGTCCTGACTTTC. It encodes CASSPPGGLAGANVLTF.

The chain carries TRBV5-1 and TRBJ2-3, with 9 bases aligning to TRBD2. CDR1 is SGHRS and CDR2 is YFSETQ in the germline V gene. With 3 bases clipped from V and 4 bases from J, the junction kept 3 bases outside the gene matches. The CDR3 runs to 14 residues. The CDR3 DNA sequence: TGCGCCAGCAGCTGGCGGGAGGGCCCAGATACGCAGTATTTT. Translation: CASSWREGPDTQYF.

This clone was detected only a few times. This rearrangement joins TRBV11-2 to TRBJ1-5; D remains ambiguous. Trimming took 4 bases from V and 11 from J, leaving 6 bases between them. Germline values: CDR1 SGHAT, CDR2 FQNNGV. The CDR3 runs to 10 residues. The CDR3 here is CASSSATQHF. CDR3 in DNA: TGTGCCAGCAGCTCCGCGACCCAGCATTTT.

The J gene is TRBJ1-2, the V gene TRBV14; maybe TRBD1 (6 bases). The germline V gene encodes CDR1 SGHDN and CDR2 FVKESK. The CDR3 sequence is 15 residues long. Trimming left V 2 bases short and J 7 bases short, with 17 bases between. The CDR3 sequence: CASSQLQGSHPGYTF. In DNA, the CDR3 is TGTGCCAGCAGCCAACTACAGGGCTCGCATCCTGGCTACACCTTC.

The sample holds a few counts of this clone. The chain carries TRBV6-1 and TRBJ2-3; 9 positions agree with TRBD2. The CDR3 covers 16 residues. CDR1 and CDR2 (germline): MNHNS, SASEGT. V shed 4 bases, J shed 2 bases, and the junction held 7 bases outside the gene matches. CDR3 residues: CASSGKGGRVTDTQYF. For the CDR3, the DNA is TGTGCCAGCAGTGGGAAGGGCGGGAGGGTCACAGATACGCAGTATTTT.

This CDR3 reads CASRTSRGQGPYEQYF. The CDR3 DNA reads as TGTGCCAGCAGAACCTCACGAGGACAGGGGCCCTACGAGCAGTACTTC. The V call is TRBV11-2, the J call TRBJ2-7, with 9 nucleotides matching TRBD1. Germline loops: CDR1 SGHAT, CDR2 FQNNGV. The J segment lost 2 bases and the V segment lost 6 bases, leaving 11 bases of the junction unmatched. The CDR3 runs to 16 residues.

The chain joins TRBV28 to TRBJ1-2; 8 bases align to TRBD1. This CDR3 has 14 residues. Trimming removed 5 bases from V and 4 bases from J; junction bases left unmatched: 6. The germline gives CDR1 MDHEN, CDR2 SYDVKM. CDR3 amino acids: CASSAPGTGYGYTF. The CDR3 DNA reads TGTGCCAGCAGTGCCCCCGGGACAGGCTATGGCTACACCTTC.

The chain links TRBV19 to TRBJ2-5, with D unresolved. Per germline, CDR1 LNHDA and CDR2 SQIVND (reference sequence). This CDR3 contains 13 residues. Trimming shortened V by 5 bases and J by 4 bases, and 11 bases separated the two germline ends. The CDR3 DNA reads as TGTGCCAGTAGTCGCGAACCAGGAGAGACCCAGTACTTC. This sequence encodes CASSREPGETQYF. The full variable domain, rest sourced from reference TRBV19 and TRBJ2-5, is DGGITQSPKYLFRKEGQNVTLSCEQNLNHDAMYWYRQDPGQGLRLIYYSQIVNDFQKGDIAEGYSVSREKKESFPLTVTSAQKNPTAFYLCASSREPGETQYFGPGTRLLVL.

The chain links TRBV5-1 to TRBJ2-7; 9 bases are a match to TRBD1. The CDR3 has 16 amino acids. Germline CDR1 and CDR2: SGHRS and YFSETQ. J was trimmed by 6 bases and V by 4 bases; bases with no gene match: 14. This CDR3 is CASSPSAGQGGGEQYF. The CDR3 nucleotides are TGCGCCAGCAGCCCATCCGCGGGACAGGGCGGAGGCGAGCAGTACTTC.

This chain connects TRBV5-4 to TRBJ2-3; 10 bases match TRBD2. V lost 4 bases to trimming and J lost 2 bases; unmatched junction nucleotides: 7. The germline gives CDR1 SGHNT, CDR2 YYREEE (reference sequence). This CDR3 comprises 16 residues. CDR3 nucleotides: TGTGCCAGCAGCCCTAGCGGGGGCACCTTCACAGATACGCAGTATTTT. It encodes CASSPSGGTFTDTQYF.

The chain couples TRBV7-6 to TRBJ2-7, with a tentative D call TRBD2 (6 bases). Germline V gene lookup returns CDR1 SGHVS and CDR2 FNYEAQ. CDR3 length equals 19 residues. The ends were cut back, 5 bases at V and 3 bases at J, with 29 bases in the middle. The CDR3 region has the DNA TGTGCCAGCAGCGTAGAGGTCCTGTCCGGGAGCTTTACGCTCTACGAGCAGTACTTC. It encodes CASSVEVLSGSFTLYEQYF.

This clone was seen just once. The V and J genes are TRBV21-1 and TRBJ1-2. TRBV21-1 is a known pseudogene. The CDR3 runs to 12 residues. The CDR3 DNA is TGTGCCAGCAGCCAAAGGAGGGCCGCGGGAACCTTC. It is translated as CASSQRRAAGTF.

In its sample, this clone was seen a few times. The V call is TRBV7-9, the J call TRBJ1-6, with D unclear. The length of the CDR3 is 12 residues. The V gene lost 6 bases and the J gene lost 8 bases, with 8 bases spanning the gap. Germline CDR1 SEHNR, CDR2 FQNEAQ (reference sequence). The CDR3: CASRSVDSPLHF. The CDR3 coding sequence is TGTGCCAGCAGGTCAGTGGATTCACCCCTCCACTTT.

This chain joins TRBV28 and TRBJ2-3, with 13 bases identical to TRBD2. Per the germline V gene, CDR1 is MDHEN and CDR2 is SYDVKM. The CDR3 is 17 residues long. With 6 bases clipped from V and 8 bases from J, the junction kept 14 bases outside the gene matches. The CDR3 loop reads CASSRRLAGGAGGTQYF. The CDR3 DNA reads TGTGCCAGCAGCCGTAGACTAGCGGGGGGTGCCGGTGGTACGCAGTATTTT.

The rearrangement joins TRBV11-2 to TRBJ1-3; tentatively, D is TRBD1 (6 bases). Trimming stripped 3 bases from V and 3 bases from J, with 9 bases between. This CDR3 spans 14 amino acids. CDR1 and CDR2 (germline): SGHAT, FQNNGV. The CDR3 nucleotides are TGTGCCAGCAGCTTGGACAGTCTTGGAAACACCATATATTTT. This sequence encodes CASSLDSLGNTIYF.